This T cell receptor beta chain was found in a study of blood T cell repertoires in COVID-19. Study context: PBMCs, B-cell-depleted T cells, or T cells were the source of the cDNA or gDNA that made up the material.

The germline V and J ends were trimmed by 4 bases and 3 bases, with 8 bases remaining between them. CDR1 is SGHTS, CDR2 YDEGEE, per germline. The CDR3 contains 12 residues. Per the authors' pipeline: The authors estimated nucleated cell counts from reference gene primer amplification. Here immunoSEQ multiplex PCR was the method, and the copy in TCRdb shows in-frame clones only, minus some. That table supplies the V and J calls and clone size; D and trimming were determined from the DNA. In the table there are under 45,000 clones, around nine tenths of which are singletons. V and J are TRBV5-8 and TRBJ2-7; D ambiguous. Sequenced input: peripheral blood. The sequence came from a man aged 55 to 70 with acute or convalescent COVID-19. The CDR3 is CASSPLLYEQYF. The CDR3 DNA is TGTGCCAGCAGCCCCCTCCTCTACGAGCAGTACTTC.